This passage covers 13 T cell receptor beta chains from one sample sequenced in a study of cytomegalovirus exposure and HLA in healthy donors. The PCR used 60 Vbeta and 13 Jbeta primers. This table comes from immunoSEQ multiplex PCR, and its TCRdb copy is limited to in-frame clones, with some not included. The data contain 180,000 or so clones, 75% to 85% of them singletons. Sample: PBMCs. The source is a man aged 18-30 years in good health and CMV-seronegative.

The V and J genes are TRBV7-6 and TRBJ2-1; 9 nucleotides line up with TRBD2. CDR1 is SGHVS, CDR2 FNYEAQ, per germline. This CDR3 region has 15 residues. Unmatched junction bases numbered 4, after V lost 4 bases and J lost 3 bases. The CDR3 nucleotides read TGTGCCAGCAGCTATGCAGCGGGGGGCTACAATGAGCAGTTCTTC. This gives the protein CASSYAAGGYNEQFF.

The count of this clone is one. This chain uses TRBV19 with TRBJ1-2; perhaps TRBD1 as D (5 bases). Trimming removed 3 bases at V and 6 bases at J, with 8 bases between. The CDR3 is 12 amino acids. Germline lookup yields CDR1 LNHDA and CDR2 SQIVND (reference sequence). CDR3 sequence (DNA): TGTGCCAGTAGTATTCGACAGAATGGCTACACCTTC. Translating gives CASSIRQNGYTF.

The chain uses TRBV30 and TRBJ1-1; D uncertain. Germline V gives CDR1 GTSNPN, CDR2 SVGIG (reference sequence). This CDR3 comprises 15 residues. Between the trimmed V and J ends, which lost 7 bases and 0 bases, there was a span of 18 bases. CDR3 coding DNA: TGTGCCTTTATCCGGGTCTTCGAAATGAACACTGAAGCTTTCTTT. It specifies CAFIRVFEMNTEAFF.

This clone was detected only once. The chain combines TRBV19 with TRBJ2-1; TRBD2 aligns across 9 bases. V shed 10 bases and J 1 base; nucleotides not matched to a gene: 5. This CDR3 is built from 14 residues. Germline assignment: CDR1 LNHDA and CDR2 SQIVND (reference sequence). The CDR3 nucleotides read TGTGCCACCGGACTAGCGCGATCCTACAATGAGCAGTTCTTC. It translates to CATGLARSYNEQFF.

This clone was recorded a few times. The chain couples TRBV7-9 to TRBJ1-1; D is unclear. Germline values: CDR1 SEHNR, CDR2 FQNEAQ (reference sequence). V lost 0 bases and J 7 bases, leaving 9 bases between the germline ends. The CDR3 has 13 amino acids. The CDR3 sequence is CASSLALGDEAFF. In DNA form, the CDR3 reads TGTGCCAGCAGCTTAGCGCTCGGAGATGAAGCTTTCTTT.

The chain joins TRBV4-3 to TRBJ1-3; 7 bases fit TRBD1. In germline, CDR1 is LGHNA, CDR2 YSLEER. The CDR3 is made up of 16 amino acids. After removal of 0 bases from V and 4 bases from J, the junction contained 6 bases not matched to a gene. CDR3 in DNA: TGCGCCAGCAGCCAAGACCCAGGGGGGTTGGGAAACACCATATATTTT. As protein: CASSQDPGGLGNTIYF.

V is TRBV5-6 and J is TRBJ2-7, with D hard to call. The CDR3 is made up of 11 amino acids. Germline V CDR1 and CDR2: SGHDT, YYEEEE. V was clipped by 4 bases and J by 2 bases, with 4 bases between them. CDR3 amino acids: CASSPTYEQYF. DNA for the CDR3: TGTGCCAGCAGCCCCACCTACGAGCAGTACTTC.

This clone turned up a few times. The chain joins TRBV7-8 to TRBJ2-1, with 10 bases fitting TRBD2. Germline V gene sequence: CDR1 SGHVS, CDR2 FQNEAQ. Trimming at V came to 1 base and at J to 4 bases, leaving 7 bases not matched to a gene. The CDR3 spans 17 residues. CDR3 nucleotides: TGTGCCAGCAGCTTAGGATTAGCGGGGGGCCTGTACAATGAGCAGTTCTTC. Residues: CASSLGLAGGLYNEQFF.

The chain has TRBV30 and TRBJ2-7; TRBD2 matches 8 bases. The CDR3 has 15 amino acids. The germline V gene has CDR1 GTSNPN and CDR2 SVGIG (reference sequence). Losses at the gene ends were 2 bases for V and 0 bases for J; bases not matched to a gene: 6. The CDR3 nucleotides are TGTGCCTGGAGTCCCGAGACTAGCGACTCCTACGAGCAGTACTTC. Amino acid sequence: CAWSPETSDSYEQYF.

The rearrangement links TRBV7-8 to TRBJ2-5, with TRBD2 matching 10 bases. The V gene's germline CDR1 is SGHVS and CDR2 FQNEAQ. J was trimmed by 5 bases and V by 7 bases; bases with no gene match: 10. CDR3 length: 15 amino acids. The CDR3 DNA follows: TGTGCCAGCAACCTGATGGGACTAGCGCCGGAGACCCAGTACTTC. Its translation is CASNLMGLAPETQYF.

This clone turned up a few times. DNA for the CDR3: TGTGCCAGCAGCCCAGAAAGGGACAGGGCGAGGGCTGAAGCTTTCTTT. This codes for CASSPERDRARAEAFF. The chain has TRBV5-4 and TRBJ1-1, with TRBD1 matching 9 bases. J gave up 6 bases and V 4 bases, and 13 bases lay outside the gene matches. Germline V CDR1 and CDR2: SGHNT, YYREEE (reference sequence). The CDR3 totals 16 residues.

This clone was detected only once. The chain employs TRBV25-1 and TRBJ1-3; 7 bases fit TRBD1. The germline V gene encodes CDR1 MGHDK and CDR2 SYGVNS. V trimming: 8 bases; J trimming: 2 bases; junction bases outside the gene matches: 18. The CDR3 runs 18 residues. The CDR3 reads CASGDGLGTADTGNTIYF. DNA of the CDR3: TGTGCCAGCGGGGATGGGCTAGGGACAGCCGATACTGGAAACACCATATATTTT.

The CDR3 nucleotides are TGTGCCACCTACACAGGGACCGCTGGCTACACCTTC. Translating gives CATYTGTAGYTF. The chain employs TRBV19 and TRBJ1-2, with TRBD1 as a possible D gene (6 bases). The CDR3 runs 12 residues. Germline-derived CDR1 and CDR2 are LNHDA and SQIVND (reference sequence). Trimming shortened V by 10 bases and J by 7 bases, and 16 bases separated the two germline ends.